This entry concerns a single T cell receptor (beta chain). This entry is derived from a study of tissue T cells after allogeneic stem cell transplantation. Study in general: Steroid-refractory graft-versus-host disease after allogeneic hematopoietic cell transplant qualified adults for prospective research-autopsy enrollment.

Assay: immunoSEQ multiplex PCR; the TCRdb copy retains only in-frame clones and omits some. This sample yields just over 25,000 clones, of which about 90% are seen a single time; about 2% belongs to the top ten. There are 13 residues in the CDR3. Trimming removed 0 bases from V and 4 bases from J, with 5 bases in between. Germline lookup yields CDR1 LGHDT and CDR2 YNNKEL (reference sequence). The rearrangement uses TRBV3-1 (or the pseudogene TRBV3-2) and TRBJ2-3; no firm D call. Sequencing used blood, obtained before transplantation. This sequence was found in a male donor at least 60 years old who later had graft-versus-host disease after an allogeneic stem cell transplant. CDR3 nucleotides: TGTGCCAGCAGCCAAGAAGCGTCAGATACGCAGTATTTT. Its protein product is CASSQEASDTQYF.